The 29 T cell receptor beta chains below come from one sample, sequenced in a study of cytomegalovirus exposure and HLA in healthy donors. Method: immunoSEQ multiplex PCR; TCRdb's copy keeps in-frame clones and lacks some. The data contain around 50,000 clones, about 93% of them singletons. Sequences were obtained from PBMCs. These receptors originate from a woman under 30 in good health and CMV-seropositive.

This rearrangement joins TRBV18 to TRBJ1-2; 7 positions agree with TRBD1. This CDR3 region has 13 residues. Trimming at V came to 10 bases and at J to 6 bases, leaving 11 bases not matched to a gene. From germline, CDR1 is KGHSH and CDR2 LQKENI. The CDR3: CATQRDSIHGYTF. The CDR3 DNA reads as TGTGCCACCCAACGGGACAGCATCCATGGCTACACCTTC.

This chain's CDR3 is CASSMGLAEQFF. DNA of the CDR3: TGTGCCAGTAGTATGGGACTAGCGGAGCAGTTCTTC. The V gene is TRBV19, the J gene TRBJ2-1, with TRBD2 matching 10 bases. This CDR3 spans 12 amino acids. Germline V gene data show CDR1 as LNHDA and CDR2 as SQIVND (reference sequence). Trimming cost V 3 bases and J 10 bases; bases outside gene matches: 0. Full variable domain (remainder filled in from reference TRBV19 and TRBJ2-1): DGGITQSPKYLFRKEGQNVTLSCEQNLNHDAMYWYRQDPGQGLRLIYYSQIVNDFQKGDIAEGYSVSREKKESFPLTVTSAQKNPTAFYLCASSMGLAEQFFGPGTRLTVL.

The chain has TRBV30 and TRBJ1-1; 7 positions agree with TRBD1. V trimming: 0 bases; J trimming: 11 bases; junction bases outside the gene matches: 9. This CDR3 is built from 13 residues. Germline CDR1 GTSNPN, CDR2 SVGIG (reference sequence). The chain's CDR3 is CAWSVGTAAGAFF. The DNA of the CDR3 is TGTGCCTGGAGTGTGGGGACAGCGGCGGGTGCTTTCTTT.

The V gene is TRBV28, the J gene TRBJ2-6, with 8 bases aligning to TRBD1. The V gene end was trimmed by 5 bases and the J gene end by 0 bases; junction bases not matched to a gene: 3. CDR3 length: 16 residues. Germline-derived CDR1 and CDR2 are MDHEN and SYDVKM. The DNA of the CDR3 is TGTGCCAGCAGTGTTACAGGGGGCTCTGGGGCCAACGTCCTGACTTTC. It translates to CASSVTGGSGANVLTF.

This chain joins TRBV2 and TRBJ2-6; perhaps TRBD1 as D (6 bases). Trimming took off 2 bases at V and 2 bases at J, with 10 bases between the two ends. Germline CDR1 is SNHLY and CDR2 is FYNNEI. The CDR3 is 16 amino acids. The CDR3 nucleotides are TGTGCCAGCAGTGAACTTGGGGGCCCTGGGGCCAACGTCCTGACTTTC. It specifies CASSELGGPGANVLTF.

In this sample, this clone turned up once. CDR3 region: CASSQIRGLTYNEQFF. CDR3 nucleotide sequence: TGTGCCAGCAGCCAAATCCGGGGACTCACCTACAATGAGCAGTTCTTC. V is TRBV14 and J is TRBJ2-1, with a tentative D call TRBD2 (6 bases). CDR3 length: 16 residues. Looked up from germline, CDR1 is SGHDN and CDR2 is FVKESK. With 2 bases removed from V and 2 bases from J, the gap between germline ends came to 13 bases.

The chain is built from TRBV6-6 and TRBJ1-1, with 7 positions matching TRBD1. Germline V gene data show CDR1 as MNHNY and CDR2 as SVGAGI (reference sequence). V gave up 0 bases and J gave up 0 bases; unmatched junction bases: 4. The CDR3 contains 16 residues. Written as DNA, the CDR3 is TGTGCCAGCAGTTACTCTCAGGGGACAGTGAACACTGAAGCTTTCTTT. It encodes CASSYSQGTVNTEAFF.

This rearrangement joins TRBV5-6 to TRBJ2-7; 7 bases are a match to TRBD1. This CDR3 has 13 amino acids. The germline V gene has CDR1 SGHDT and CDR2 YYEEEE. Trimming took 7 bases from V and 4 from J; bases not matched to a gene: 8. CDR3 DNA sequence: TGTGCCAGCTCCCAGGACAGGCTATACGAGCAGTACTTC. This sequence encodes CASSQDRLYEQYF.

The chain combines TRBV7-9 with TRBJ1-1; TRBD1 matches 7 bases. The V segment lost 1 base and the J segment 1 base; nucleotides outside the gene matches: 6. Germline CDR1 is SEHNR and CDR2 is FQNEAQ (reference sequence). This CDR3 has 16 residues. The CDR3 DNA follows: TGTGCCAGCAGCTTAGAGGTTGGGACAGCGAACACTGAAGCTTTCTTT. It translates to CASSLEVGTANTEAFF.

This chain uses TRBV28 with TRBJ2-7; possibly TRBD1 for D (7 bases). Germline V gene sequence: CDR1 MDHEN, CDR2 SYDVKM. V was pared by 6 bases and J by 5 bases, with 11 bases between. The CDR3 covers 12 residues. CDR3 coding DNA: TGTGCCAGCAGCTCAGGGGGGAACGAGCAGTACTTC. Translating it yields CASSSGGNEQYF.

The chain combines TRBV7-2 with TRBJ1-1; tentatively, D is TRBD1 (6 bases). The V and J ends lost 6 bases and 6 bases respectively, with 14 bases between them. CDR3 size: 13 residues. Germline CDR1 SGHTA, CDR2 FQGNSA. The chain's CDR3 is CASRLTGMAEAFF. As DNA, the CDR3 is TGTGCCAGCAGACTTACAGGGATGGCTGAAGCTTTCTTT.

This chain links TRBV19 with TRBJ2-5; D gene ambiguous. The CDR3 contains 13 residues. The germline CDR1 and CDR2 sequences are LNHDA and SQIVND (reference sequence). Between the trimmed V and J ends, which lost 8 bases and 2 bases, there was a span of 12 bases. For the CDR3, the DNA is TGTGCCAGTGGCCCGACGAGGCAAGAGACCCAGTACTTC. Encoded protein: CASGPTRQETQYF.

The J gene is TRBJ2-7, the V gene TRBV18; possibly TRBD1 for D (6 bases). This CDR3 is built from 14 residues. Germline CDR1 and CDR2: KGHSH and LQKENI. V was cut by 4 bases and J by 2 bases, with 12 bases left in between. The CDR3 is CASSLQGPPYEQYF. Written as DNA, the CDR3 is TGTGCCAGCTCACTACAGGGACCCCCCTACGAGCAGTACTTC.

V usage is TRBV6-4 and J usage is TRBJ2-5, with 8 bases identical to TRBD1. The V gene's germline CDR1 is MRHNA and CDR2 SNTAGT. This CDR3 is built from 15 residues. V lost 2 bases, J lost 4 bases, and 6 bases stayed unmatched. The chain's CDR3 is CASSDMAGGRETQYF. CDR3 nucleotide sequence: TGTGCCAGCAGTGACATGGCAGGGGGCCGAGAGACCCAGTACTTC.

This chain joins TRBV27 and TRBJ2-1; 14 bases are shared with TRBD2. V shed 4 bases, J shed 9 bases, and the junction held 8 bases outside the gene matches. The CDR3 consists of 16 residues. Germline CDR1 and CDR2: MNHEY and SMNVEV (reference sequence). The CDR3 coding sequence is TGTGCCAGCAGTTCCGGGACTAGCGGGAGAGGTTTTGAGCAGTTCTTC. Translating gives CASSSGTSGRGFEQFF.

The chain carries TRBV29-1 and TRBJ1-1; a possible D gene is TRBD1 (6 bases). Trimming removed 8 bases from V and 4 bases from J, with 17 bases in between. The CDR3 spans 13 residues. Germline lookup yields CDR1 SQVTM and CDR2 ANQGSEA. The CDR3 loop is CSTRDTGSTEAFF. For the CDR3, the DNA is TGCAGCACCCGGGACACTGGCAGCACTGAAGCTTTCTTT.

This sequence joins TRBV6-1 and TRBJ2-1; 10 bases are shared with TRBD2. CDR1 and CDR2 from the germline V gene are MNHNS and SASEGT. V trimming: 10 bases; J trimming: 4 bases; junction bases outside the gene matches: 4. The CDR3 is made up of 13 amino acids. CDR3 coding DNA: TGTGCCACCCGGACTAGCGGATACAATGAGCAGTTCTTC. It specifies CATRTSGYNEQFF.

This chain connects TRBV7-2 to TRBJ2-1; TRBD2 agrees at 9 bases. J was trimmed by 10 bases and V by 2 bases; bases with no gene match: 12. This CDR3 is 16 amino acids long. CDR1 SGHTA and CDR2 FQGNSA come from the germline V gene. This CDR3 reads CASSLIAGGGLEEQFF. The CDR3 region has the DNA TGTGCCAGCAGCTTAATCGCGGGAGGGGGTTTAGAGGAGCAGTTCTTC. Variable domain in full (rest from reference TRBV7-2 and TRBJ2-1): GAGVSQSPSNKVTEKGKDVELRCDPISGHTALYWYRQSLGQGLEFLIYFQGNSAPDKSGLPSDRFSAERTGGSVSTLTIQRTQQEDSAVYLCASSLIAGGGLEEQFFGPGTRLTVL.

V gene TRBV5-1 combines with J gene TRBJ2-1, with a tentative D call TRBD2 (6 bases). CDR1 and CDR2 (germline): SGHRS, YFSETQ. The germline V and J ends were trimmed by 0 bases and 9 bases, with 19 bases remaining between them. CDR3 length: 16 residues. The CDR3 DNA reads TGCGCCAGCAGCTTGGATCCCGTTGGAACTAGCCGTGAGCAGTTCTTC. Protein sequence: CASSLDPVGTSREQFF.

The chain is built from TRBV7-3 and TRBJ2-2, with 7 nucleotides matching TRBD2. Germline lookup yields CDR1 SGHTA and CDR2 FQGTGA. The length of the CDR3 is 15 residues. J lost 6 bases, V lost 4 bases, and 8 bases had no gene match. In DNA form, the CDR3 reads TGTGCCAGCAGCTCCAAGGGAGGGTTCGCCGGGGAGCTGTTTTTT. This gives the protein CASSSKGGFAGELFF.

The CDR3 reads CASSLGAQPQHF. CDR3 nucleotides: TGTGCCAGCAGTTTAGGGGCCCAGCCCCAGCATTTT. The chain links TRBV28 to TRBJ1-5; D might be TRBD1 (5 bases). Trimming cost V 2 bases and J 7 bases, with 6 bases left between them. Germline values: CDR1 MDHEN, CDR2 SYDVKM. The CDR3 covers 12 residues.

The V gene is TRBV28, the J gene TRBJ2-7; 13 bases map to TRBD2. From germline, CDR1 is MDHEN and CDR2 SYDVKM. J lost 3 bases, V lost 8 bases, and 7 bases had no gene match. This CDR3 is built from 15 residues. CDR3 region: CASLLAGGTLYEQYF. CDR3 in DNA: TGTGCCAGCCTACTAGCGGGAGGGACACTCTACGAGCAGTACTTC.

The V call is TRBV5-1, the J call TRBJ2-1; 9 bases line up with TRBD1. Losses at the gene ends were 6 bases for V and 7 bases for J; bases not matched to a gene: 29. Per the germline V gene, CDR1 is SGHRS and CDR2 is YFSETQ. CDR3 length: 21 amino acids. The CDR3 region is CASIPNFGTGSRTTHGNEQFF. The DNA of the CDR3 is TGCGCCAGCATCCCTAACTTCGGGACAGGGTCCAGGACGACCCATGGGAATGAGCAGTTCTTC.

The chain carries TRBV11-2 and TRBJ2-7; 10 bases line up with TRBD2. Germline values: CDR1 SGHAT, CDR2 FQNNGV. V dropped 1 base and J dropped 6; count of bases not matched to a gene: 9. This CDR3 region has 16 residues. The CDR3 loop is CASSLVGSGRAFEQYF. CDR3 nucleotide sequence: TGTGCCAGCAGCTTAGTTGGAAGCGGGAGGGCCTTCGAGCAGTACTTC. Looking up the rest from reference TRBV11-2 and TRBJ2-7 gives the full variable domain: EAGVAQSPRYKIIEKRQSVAFWCNPISGHATLYWYQQILGQGPKLLIQFQNNGVVDDSQLPKDRFSAERLKGVDSTLKIQPAKLEDSAVYLCASSLVGSGRAFEQYFGPGTRLTVT.

This clone was seen a single time. The chain combines TRBV4-1 with TRBJ2-2, with D possibly matching TRBD1 (6 bases). Germline assignment: CDR1 MGHRA and CDR2 YSYEKL. Trimming took 4 bases from V and 0 from J, leaving 15 bases between them. The CDR3 consists of 17 residues. CDR3 in amino acids: CASSLLHRTANTGELFF. The DNA of the CDR3 is TGCGCCAGCAGCCTCCTTCACCGGACAGCGAACACCGGGGAGCTGTTTTTT.

This chain uses TRBV27 with TRBJ1-5; weak D call: TRBD1 (6 bases). The germline V and J ends were trimmed by 2 bases and 2 bases, with 19 bases remaining between them. Germline assignment: CDR1 MNHEY and CDR2 SMNVEV (reference sequence). This CDR3 spans 18 amino acids. CDR3 bases: TGTGCCAGCAGTTTAGGGAGGGGGGGCGGACGGGGCAATCAGCCCCAGCATTTT. Amino acid sequence: CASSLGRGGGRGNQPQHF.

This clone came up once. This chain links TRBV5-4 with TRBJ1-2; TRBD1 might be the D (6 bases). Germline CDR1 reads SGHNT; CDR2 reads YYREEE (reference sequence). The V end was cut by 3 bases, the J end by 7 bases, with 16 bases between. The CDR3 spans 14 residues. This CDR3 reads CASSSGAAGAGYTF. In DNA form, the CDR3 reads TGTGCCAGCAGCTCCGGGGCCGCAGGGGCTGGCTACACCTTC. Complete variable domain (other parts from reference TRBV5-4 and TRBJ1-2): ETGVTQSPTHLIKTRGQQVTLRCSSQSGHNTVSWYQQALGQGPQFIFQYYREEENGRGNFPPRFSGLQFPNYSSELNVNALELDDSALYLCASSSGAAGAGYTFGSGTRLTVV.

This chain joins TRBV7-2 and TRBJ2-1; D is possibly TRBD2 (5 bases). Germline CDR1 and CDR2: SGHTA and FQGNSA. CDR3 length: 13 residues. V shed 0 bases and J shed 9 bases, with 9 bases lying between them. CDR3 in DNA: TGTGCCAGCAGCTTAGCGGGAGAGGGTGAGCAGTTCTTC. This sequence encodes CASSLAGEGEQFF.

The CDR3 here is CASSLTGGHEQYF. In nucleotides, the CDR3 is TGTGCCAGCAGCCTGACAGGGGGCCACGAGCAGTACTTC. V gene TRBV6-6 combines with J gene TRBJ2-7; 10 nucleotides line up with TRBD1. The CDR3 has 13 residues. J gave up 5 bases and V 6 bases, and 4 bases lay outside the gene matches. Germline V gene data show CDR1 as MNHNY and CDR2 as SVGAGI (reference sequence).